This paragraph covers one TCR beta chain sequence. The data were taken from a study of shared clonotypes between healthy human individuals. The study separated CD4+ cells into CD45RA+ naive and CD45RA-negative memory subsets. This CDR3 region has 11 residues. Germline values: CDR1 SEHNR, CDR2 FQNEAQ (reference sequence). Trimming took 7 bases from V and 11 from J; bases not matched to a gene: 5. Only in-frame clones appear in the TCRdb table, and some are missing; sequencing was by immunoSEQ multiplex PCR. Of about 680,000 clones listed, about three quarters were seen once; the top ten hold around 2%.

The chain couples TRBV7-9 to TRBJ2-4; 7 bases are a match to TRBD2. The sample comprised memory CD4+ T cells sorted from blood. Subset here: CD45RA-negative fraction. This receptor was obtained from a woman aged 25 to 45 in good health. The CDR3 DNA sequence: TGTGCCAGCACCCTGGGAGGGTTTCAGTACTTC. As protein: CASTLGGFQYF.